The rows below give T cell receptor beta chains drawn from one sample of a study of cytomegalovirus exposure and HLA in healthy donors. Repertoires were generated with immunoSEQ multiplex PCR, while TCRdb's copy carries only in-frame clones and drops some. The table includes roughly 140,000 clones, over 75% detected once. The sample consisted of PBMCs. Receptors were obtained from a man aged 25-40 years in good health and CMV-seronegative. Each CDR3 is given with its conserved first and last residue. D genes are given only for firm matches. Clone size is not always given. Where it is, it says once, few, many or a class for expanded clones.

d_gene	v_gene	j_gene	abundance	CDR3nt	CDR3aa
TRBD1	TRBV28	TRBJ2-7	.	TGTGCCAGCAGCTCCGGACAGGGGAGCTCCTACGAGCAGTACTTC	CASSSGQGSSYEQYF
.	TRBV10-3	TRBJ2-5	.	TGTGCCATCAGTGTTGCCCAGGAGACCCAGTACTTC	CAISVAQETQYF
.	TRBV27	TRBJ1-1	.	TGTGCCAGCAGTCAACAGGGAATGAACACTGAAGCTTTCTTT	CASSQQGMNTEAFF
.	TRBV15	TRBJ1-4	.	TGTGCCACCAGCAGAGATCCGACAGCGGGTAATGAAAAACTGTTTTTT	CATSRDPTAGNEKLFF
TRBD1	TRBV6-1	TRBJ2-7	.	TGTGCCAGCATTCGGACAGGGTGGATGAACGAGCAGTACTTC	CASIRTGWMNEQYF
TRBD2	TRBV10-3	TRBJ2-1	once	TGTGCCATCAGTGGGGGAGAAGCGGGGGGAATAAATGAGCAGTTCTTC	CAISGGEAGGINEQFF
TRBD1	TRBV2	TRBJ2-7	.	TGTGCCAGCAGTGGACAGGGGGGGTCCTACGAGCAGTACTTC	CASSGQGGSYEQYF
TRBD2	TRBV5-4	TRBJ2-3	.	TGTGCCAGCAGCTTGGCGGGAGGACGCACAGATACGCAGTATTTT	CASSLAGGRTDTQYF
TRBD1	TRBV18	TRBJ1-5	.	TGTGCCAGCTCACTCGGGACAGGGCCAAGTCAGCCCCAGCATTTT	CASSLGTGPSQPQHF
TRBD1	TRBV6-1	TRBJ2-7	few	TGTGCCAGCAGTTATCGGACAGGAGAGTACGAGCAGTACTTC	CASSYRTGEYEQYF
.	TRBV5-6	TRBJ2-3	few	TGTGCCAGCAGCACCGGTGGCGGGACAGATACGCAGTATTTT	CASSTGGGTDTQYF
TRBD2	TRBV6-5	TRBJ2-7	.	TGTGCCAGCAGTTACCTCGGGGAGGGCCCCTACGAGCAGTACTTC	CASSYLGEGPYEQYF
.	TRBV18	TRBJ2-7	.	TGTGCCAGCTCACCGTTAGGACAGCGGTACGAGCAGTACTTC	CASSPLGQRYEQYF
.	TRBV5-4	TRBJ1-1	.	TGTGCCAGCAGATTGAACAGGAACACTGAAGCTTTCTTT	CASRLNRNTEAFF
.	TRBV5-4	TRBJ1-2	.	TGTGCCAGCAGCTCGGGGGGAGGGCAGGGTAACTATGGCTACACCTTC	CASSSGGGQGNYGYTF
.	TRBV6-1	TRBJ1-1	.	TGTGCCAGCAGATCGAGGGATTTAACTGAAGCTTTCTTT	CASRSRDLTEAFF
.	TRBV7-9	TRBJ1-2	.	TGTGCCAGCAGCCCCGAGGGGGTAGGCTATGGCTACACCTTC	CASSPEGVGYGYTF
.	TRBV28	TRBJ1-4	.	TGTGCCAGCAGTACCCCGGCTAATGAAAAACTGTTTTTT	CASSTPANEKLFF
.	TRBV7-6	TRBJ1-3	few	TGTGCCAGCAGCTCAGCTGGAAACACCATATATTTT	CASSSAGNTIYF
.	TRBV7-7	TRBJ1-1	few	TGTGCTAGCAGCTTAGAACAGGGCGACACTGAAGCTTTCTTT	CASSLEQGDTEAFF
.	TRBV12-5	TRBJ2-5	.	TGTGCTAGTGGTTTAGCACAGGACCAAGAGACCCAGTACTTC	CASGLAQDQETQYF
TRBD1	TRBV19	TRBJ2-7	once	TGTGCCAGTAGTCCTCACAGGGGCCAGAGCTCCTACGAGCAGTACTTC	CASSPHRGQSSYEQYF